The 25 T cell receptor beta chains below all came from one sample that was sequenced in a study of T cell clonality in common variable immunodeficiency. Clones were read by immunoSEQ multiplex PCR, and TCRdb kept only the in-frame ones, dropping some. Observed in the sample are about 35,000 clones, none of them singletons. Sequencing used peripheral blood mononuclear cells. Every receptor here comes from a person aged 18-70 years in good health.

Ten or more counts support this clone. Read coverage stops 3 residues before the CDR3 terminus; the germline J gene supplies the remainder. The gene calls are TRBV5-1 and TRBJ2-3; tentatively, D is TRBD1 (6 bases). The CDR3 runs 16 residues. Germline lookup yields CDR1 SGHRS and CDR2 YFSETQ. The CDR3 protein is CASSQGGRVEKETQYF. The sequenced part of the CDR3 DNA is TGCGCCAGCTCCCAAGGGGGTAGGGTGGAGAAAGAGACG. The full variable domain, its missing parts supplied by reference TRBV5-1 and TRBJ2-3, is KAGVTQTPRYLIKTRGQQVTLSCSPISGHRSVSWYQQTPGQGLQFLFEYFSETQRNKGNFPGRFSGRQFSNSRSEMNVSTLELGDSALYLCASSQGGRVEKETQYFGPGTRLTVL.

On this clone itself: The CDR3 extends 3 residues past the end of the read, so its final part is completed from the germline J gene. V usage is TRBV5-5 and J usage is TRBJ2-7; 10 bases fit TRBD2. Unmatched junction bases numbered 3, after V lost 3 bases and J lost 0 bases. The CDR3 runs 15 residues. Germline CDR1 reads SGHKS; CDR2 reads YYEKEE (reference sequence). Here the CDR3 reads CASSSRTSGSYEQYF. The DNA read from the CDR3 is TGTGCCAGCAGCTCGCGGACTAGCGGCTCCTACGAG.

This clone has at least ten counts. With the read ending 3 residues before the CDR3 end, the germline J gene is used to fill in that end. This rearrangement joins TRBV7-2 to TRBJ2-3; 7 positions match TRBD2. Germline CDR1 and CDR2: SGHTA and FQGNSA. The CDR3 sequence is 15 residues long. Trimming took 5 bases from V and 7 from J; bases not matched to a gene: 12. The sequenced CDR3 bases are TGTGCCAGCAGCCTCGCTTTCGCTAGCGGATATACG. Protein product: CASSLAFASGYT. The entire CDR3 sequence reads CASSLAFASGYTQYF.

This clone was observed many times. Read sequence stops 3 residues before the CDR3 end, and the germline J gene provides the missing end. The chain couples TRBV7-3 to TRBJ2-2; 8 bases agree with TRBD1. The length of the CDR3 is 15 residues. J was trimmed by 0 bases and V by 5 bases; bases with no gene match: 2. The germline V gene encodes CDR1 SGHTA and CDR2 FQGTGA. The CDR3 bases that were read are TGTGCCAGCAGCCCGACAGGGGCGAACACCGGGGAG. This encodes CASSPTGANTGE. Given in full, the CDR3 is CASSPTGANTGELFF.

This clone was seen at least ten times. The CDR3 end falls 3 residues outside the read, so it is completed with the germline J gene. J is TRBJ2-1 and V is TRBV20-1; possibly TRBD1 or TRBD2 for D (7 bases each). The CDR3 is 16 amino acids. V was trimmed by 0 bases and J by 3 bases, leaving 15 bases between them. Germline V gene data show CDR1 as DFQATT and CDR2 as SNEGSKA (reference sequence). The CDR3 loop is CSARDGEGAGYNEQFF. The CDR3 DNA, read in part, is TGCAGTGCTAGAGATGGGGAGGGGGCGGGCTACAATGAG.

A remark on this clone: Its ends do not fully match the called genes, so a read error is possible. Read sequence stops 3 residues before the CDR3 end, and the germline J gene provides the missing end. Other DNA sequences within the sample encode an identical CDR3. J is TRBJ1-1 and V is TRBV30, with unresolved D. Germline CDR1 and CDR2: GTSNPN and SVGIG (reference sequence). The CDR3 consists of 12 residues. This CDR3 reads CAWSGDSGRAFF. The DNA read from the CDR3 is TGCGCCTGGAGTGGGGATAGCGGGAGG.

This clone was found many times. The CDR3 end falls 3 residues outside the read, so it is completed with the germline J gene. The rearrangement joins TRBV18 to TRBJ2-4, with 9 bases that match TRBD1. Unmatched junction bases numbered 4, after V lost 3 bases and J lost 4 bases. Germline-derived CDR1 and CDR2 are KGHSH and LQKENI. The CDR3 is made up of 15 amino acids. The sequenced part of the CDR3 DNA is TGTGCCAGCTCACCCCCGACAGGGGGAAAAAACATT. Translated, it gives CASSPPTGGKNI. The entire CDR3 protein is CASSPPTGGKNIQYF. The full variable domain, its missing parts supplied by reference TRBV18 and TRBJ2-4, is NAGVMQNPRHLVRRRGQEARLRCSPMKGHSHVYWYRQLPEEGLKFMVYLQKENIIDESGMPKERFSAEFPKEGPSILRIQQVVRGDSAAYFCASSPPTGGKNIQYFGAGTRLSVL.

This clone was found many times. Sequencing ends 3 residues short of the CDR3 end; the germline J gene provides the rest. Other nucleotide sequences in the sample specify the same CDR3. V gene TRBV19 combines with J gene TRBJ1-3; tentatively, D is TRBD1 (6 bases). CDR3 length equals 17 residues. Trimming took off 4 bases at V and 0 bases at J, with 16 bases between the two ends. Per the germline V gene, CDR1 is LNHDA and CDR2 is SQIVND (reference sequence). The sequenced part of the CDR3 DNA is TGTGCCAGTAGTAGCCTCGGAAGGACAGCCTCTGGAAACACC. Translating it yields CASSSLGRTASGNT. The complete CDR3 sequence is CASSSLGRTASGNTIYF. Full variable domain (outside the CDR3, taken from reference TRBV19 and TRBJ1-3): DGGITQSPKYLFRKEGQNVTLSCEQNLNHDAMYWYRQDPGQGLRLIYYSQIVNDFQKGDIAEGYSVSREKKESFPLTVTSAQKNPTAFYLCASSSLGRTASGNTIYFGEGSWLTVV.

This clone was counted only a few times. Coverage ceases 3 residues before the CDR3 finishes, and the germline J gene fills in the end. The chain has TRBV7-2 and TRBJ2-3, with D hard to call. The CDR3 length is 12 residues. Germline assignment: CDR1 SGHTA and CDR2 FQGNSA. The CDR3 region is CASSPGSVAQYF. The CDR3 bases that were read are TGTGCCAGCAGCCCAGGATCGGTGGCG.

This clone was observed many times. The read falls 3 residues short of the CDR3 end, and the missing part is taken from the germline J gene. The chain carries TRBV2 and TRBJ2-1; the D gene is possibly TRBD1 (5 bases). V gave up 4 bases and J gave up 2 bases, with 9 bases separating them. CDR3 length equals 14 residues. From germline, CDR1 is SNHLY and CDR2 FYNNEI. The covered CDR3 bases are TGTGCCAGCAGTGCTATACAGGCCTACAATGAG. This sequence encodes CASSAIQAYNE. The whole CDR3 protein is CASSAIQAYNEQFF.

The sample holds many counts of this clone. The read terminates 3 residues before the CDR3 end, so the remaining end is supplied by the germline J gene. The V gene is TRBV7-9, the J gene TRBJ1-5; D may be TRBD1 (5 bases). Germline CDR1 is SEHNR and CDR2 is FQNEAQ (reference sequence). This CDR3 spans 14 amino acids. Trimming removed 1 base at V and 2 bases at J, with 6 bases between. CDR3 DNA, as far as it was read: TGTGCCAGCAGCTTAGTAGGGGGCAATCAGCCC. Protein product: CASSLVGGNQP. From start to end, the CDR3 is CASSLVGGNQPQHF.

This clone was seen repeatedly, ten times or more. The sequence runs out 3 residues before the end of the CDR3; the remainder is reconstructed from the germline J gene. The chain employs TRBV5-1 and TRBJ1-2; a possible D gene is TRBD1 (5 bases). The germline V gene encodes CDR1 SGHRS and CDR2 YFSETQ. This CDR3 is 13 amino acids long. Trimming removed 4 bases from V and 5 bases from J, with 12 bases in between. CDR3 DNA, as far as it was read: TGCGCCAGCAGCCCGGCCGGGACTTATGGC. Protein product: CASSPAGTYG. The full CDR3 sequence reads CASSPAGTYGYTF.

This clone was picked up many times. The read ends 3 residues early relative to the CDR3; the germline J gene fills the gap. This chain joins TRBV19 and TRBJ2-5, with D tentatively TRBD2 (6 bases). The V end lost 5 bases, the J end lost 4 bases, and 23 bases lay between the germline ends. Germline V lookup: CDR1 LNHDA, CDR2 SQIVND (reference sequence). The CDR3 length is 17 residues. Partial CDR3 DNA: TGTGCCAGTAGTTTCTTAGCGGACGGGAACCCCGGAGAGACC. Translating it yields CASSFLADGNPGET. The entire CDR3 protein is CASSFLADGNPGETQYF.

This clone was observed many times. Read data end 3 residues before the CDR3 end; the end is taken from the germline J gene. This chain connects TRBV19 to TRBJ1-2; 7 bases fit TRBD1. The CDR3 sequence is 17 residues long. Looked up from germline, CDR1 is LNHDA and CDR2 is SQIVND (reference sequence). V shed 7 bases and J 0 bases; nucleotides not matched to a gene: 14. The sequenced CDR3 bases are TGTGCCAGTACCTCCTCTCAAACCGGGACAGCTAACTATGGC. Encoded protein: CASTSSQTGTANYG. The whole CDR3 region reads CASTSSQTGTANYGYTF.

In its sample, this clone was seen many times. From the germline J gene comes the end of the CDR3, since the read stops 3 residues before it. The chain uses TRBV2 and TRBJ2-7; 10 positions agree with TRBD2. The V and J ends lost 3 bases and 3 bases, in that order; junction bases with no gene match: 5. Germline V lookup: CDR1 SNHLY, CDR2 FYNNEI. The CDR3 length is 15 residues. The CDR3 spells CASSEGVAGGYEQYF. The CDR3 bases that were read are TGTGCCAGCAGTGAGGGGGTAGCGGGAGGCTACGAG.

Many counts were recorded for this clone. The read terminates 3 residues ahead of where the CDR3 ends, so the germline J gene completes it. The V and J genes are TRBV5-1 and TRBJ1-1, with 7 nucleotides matching TRBD1. Germline V lookup: CDR1 SGHRS, CDR2 YFSETQ. The junction had 6 bases not matched to a gene; V was cut back by 4 bases and J by 0 bases. CDR3 length: 15 amino acids. The CDR3 region is CASSPGQVLNTEAFF. The CDR3 DNA, read in part, is TGCGCCAGCAGCCCAGGACAGGTCCTGAACACTGAA.

This clone was seen at least ten times. The read ends 3 residues shy of where the CDR3 ends; the end is completed using the germline J gene. The chain recombines TRBV5-8 with TRBJ1-2; 8 nucleotides align to TRBD1. The germline V gene encodes CDR1 SGHTS and CDR2 YDEGEE. CDR3 size: 14 residues. V dropped 2 bases and J dropped 6; count of bases not matched to a gene: 6. The CDR3 bases that were read are TGTGCCAGCAGCTTAAGACAGGGGAGGGATGGC. It encodes CASSLRQGRDG. The entire CDR3 is CASSLRQGRDGYTF.

This clone occurred many times. The read finishes 3 residues shy of the CDR3 end, and the germline J gene is used to complete it. The J gene is TRBJ2-1, the V gene TRBV7-3; 11 nucleotides align to TRBD2. This CDR3 is 15 amino acids long. CDR1 and CDR2 (germline): SGHTA, FQGTGA. J gave up 4 bases and V 4 bases, and 3 bases lay outside the gene matches. Incomplete CDR3 DNA: TGTGCCAGCAGCTCTAGACTAGCGGGGTACAATGAG. Translated, it gives CASSSRLAGYNE. The full CDR3 reads CASSSRLAGYNEQFF.

This clone has a count of ten or more. The read finishes 3 residues shy of the CDR3 end, and the germline J gene is used to complete it. The gene calls are TRBV14 and TRBJ2-3; 7 bases are a match to TRBD2. CDR3 length equals 15 residues. In germline, CDR1 is SGHDN, CDR2 FVKESK. The CDR3 DNA, read in part, is TGTGCCAGCAGCCGTCCGGCGGGAGTGGGAGAGACG. This codes for CASSRPAGVGET. The whole CDR3 protein is CASSRPAGVGETQYF.

This clone was counted ten times or more. The read ends 3 residues shy of where the CDR3 ends; the end is completed using the germline J gene. This chain links TRBV5-1 with TRBJ2-5; 10 nucleotides match TRBD2. Losses at the gene ends were 0 bases for V and 4 bases for J; bases not matched to a gene: 3. Germline V gene sequence: CDR1 SGHRS, CDR2 YFSETQ. This CDR3 spans 15 amino acids. Here the CDR3 reads CASSLGTSGGETQYF. The covered CDR3 bases are TGCGCCAGCAGCTTGGGGACTAGCGGCGGAGAGACC.

Many counts were recorded for this clone. The read stops 3 residues short of the end of the CDR3; the missing end is completed from the germline J gene. This sequence joins TRBV20-1 and TRBJ2-1; TRBD1 matches at 8 bases. In germline, CDR1 is DFQATT, CDR2 SNEGSKA (reference sequence). V lost 3 bases, J lost 6 bases, and 7 bases stayed unmatched. The CDR3 spans 14 residues. The DNA read from the CDR3 is TGCAGTGCTAGTGGACAGGGAAATAGCAATGAG. It is translated as CSASGQGNSNE. The CDR3, in full, reads CSASGQGNSNEQFF.

This clone showed up many times. The missing CDR3 end, 3 residues past where the read stops, is filled in from the germline J gene. The V and J genes are TRBV5-1 and TRBJ2-7; 10 bases fit TRBD2. This CDR3 contains 13 residues. Per the germline V gene, CDR1 is SGHRS and CDR2 is YFSETQ. V trimming: 4 bases; J trimming: 5 bases; junction bases outside the gene matches: 3. Partial CDR3 DNA: TGCGCCAGCAGCCGGACTAGCGGAAACGAG. Translation: CASSRTSGNE. In full, the CDR3 reads CASSRTSGNEQYF.

This clone showed up many times. The read ends 3 residues before the CDR3 terminus; that terminus is restored from the germline J gene. The chain combines TRBV10-3 with TRBJ2-1; TRBD2 matches 10 bases. Germline CDR1 and CDR2: ENHRY and SYGVKD. Trimming removed 6 bases from V and 6 bases from J; junction bases left unmatched: 11. The CDR3 runs 16 residues. The CDR3 loop is CAISPGTSALGNEQFF. Partial CDR3 DNA: TGTGCCATCAGCCCCGGGACTAGCGCGTTGGGCAATGAG.

This clone appeared many times. The DNA read from the CDR3 is TGCGCCAGCAGCTTGTCAGGGGGGAACACTGAA. This codes for CASSLSGGNTE. The CDR3 in full is CASSLSGGNTEAFF. J is TRBJ1-1 and V is TRBV5-1; 7 bases match TRBD1. The CDR3 goes on 3 residues after the read ends, and that part is filled in from the germline J gene. The CDR3 runs 14 residues. Germline V CDR1 and CDR2: SGHRS, YFSETQ. Trimming removed 1 base from V and 1 base from J; junction bases left unmatched: 1.

This clone was counted between two and nine times. The read ends 3 residues shy of where the CDR3 ends; the end is completed using the germline J gene. The genes are TRBV30 and TRBJ2-3; D is perhaps TRBD1 (6 bases). Germline V gene sequence: CDR1 GTSNPN, CDR2 SVGIG (reference sequence). The CDR3 is made up of 15 amino acids. CDR3 sequence: CAWTTGTQSQETQYF. Incomplete CDR3 DNA: TGTGCCTGGACCACCGGGACACAATCTCAAGAGACG.